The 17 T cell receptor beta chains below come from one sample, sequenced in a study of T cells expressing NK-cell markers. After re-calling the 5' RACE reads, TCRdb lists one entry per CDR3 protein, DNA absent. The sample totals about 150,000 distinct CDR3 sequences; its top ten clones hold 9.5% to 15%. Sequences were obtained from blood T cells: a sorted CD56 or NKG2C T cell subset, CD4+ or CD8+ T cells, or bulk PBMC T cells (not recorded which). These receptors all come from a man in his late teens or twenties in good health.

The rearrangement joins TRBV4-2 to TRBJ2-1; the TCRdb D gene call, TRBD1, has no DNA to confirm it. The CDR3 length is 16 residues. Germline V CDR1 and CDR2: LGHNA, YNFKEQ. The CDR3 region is CASSQDSGLAQGEQFF.

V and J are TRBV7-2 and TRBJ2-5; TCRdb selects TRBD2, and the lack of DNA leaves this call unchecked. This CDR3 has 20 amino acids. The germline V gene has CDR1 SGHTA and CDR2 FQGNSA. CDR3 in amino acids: CASSLLAQEGLAGELETQYF.

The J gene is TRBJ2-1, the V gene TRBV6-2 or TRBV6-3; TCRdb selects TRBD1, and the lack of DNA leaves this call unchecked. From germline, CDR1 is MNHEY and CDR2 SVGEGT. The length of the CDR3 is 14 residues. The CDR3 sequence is CASSYPGRWAEQFF.

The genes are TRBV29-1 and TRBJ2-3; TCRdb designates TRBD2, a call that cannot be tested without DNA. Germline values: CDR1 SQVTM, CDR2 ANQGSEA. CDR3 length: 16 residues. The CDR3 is CSVVWTSGRTTDTQYF.

The CDR3 sequence: CASRKTGSGANVLTF. This chain uses TRBV27 with TRBJ2-6; TCRdb calls TRBD1, which cannot be checked without DNA. The CDR3 totals 15 residues. Germline CDR1 and CDR2: MNHEY and SMNVEV (reference sequence).

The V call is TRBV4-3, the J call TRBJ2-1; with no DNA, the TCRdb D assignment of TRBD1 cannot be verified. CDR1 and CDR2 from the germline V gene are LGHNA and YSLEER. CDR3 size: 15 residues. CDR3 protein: CASSLDREPYNEQFF.

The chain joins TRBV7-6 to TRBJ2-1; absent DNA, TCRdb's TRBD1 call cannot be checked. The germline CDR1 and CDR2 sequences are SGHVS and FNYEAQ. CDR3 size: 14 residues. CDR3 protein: CASSPGTGMDEQFF.

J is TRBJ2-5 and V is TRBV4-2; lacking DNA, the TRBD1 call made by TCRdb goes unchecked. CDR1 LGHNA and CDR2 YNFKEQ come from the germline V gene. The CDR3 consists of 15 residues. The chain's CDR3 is CASSHNRDGQETQYF.

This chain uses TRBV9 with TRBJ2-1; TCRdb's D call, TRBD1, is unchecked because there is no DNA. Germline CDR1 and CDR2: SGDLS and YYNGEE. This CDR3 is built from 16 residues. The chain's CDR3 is CASSVGGTGSYNEQFF.

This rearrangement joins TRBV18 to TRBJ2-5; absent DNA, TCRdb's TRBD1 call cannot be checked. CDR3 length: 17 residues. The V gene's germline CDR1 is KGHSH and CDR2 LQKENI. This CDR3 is CASSRGRDTDFRGTQYF.

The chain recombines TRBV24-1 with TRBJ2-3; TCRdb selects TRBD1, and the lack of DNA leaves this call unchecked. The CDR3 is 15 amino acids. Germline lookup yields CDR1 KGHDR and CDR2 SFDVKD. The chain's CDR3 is CATSDWTDYTDTQYF.

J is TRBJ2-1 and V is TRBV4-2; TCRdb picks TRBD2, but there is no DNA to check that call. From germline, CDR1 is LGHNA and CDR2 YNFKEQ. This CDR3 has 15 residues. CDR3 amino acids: CASSQLAGGPPEQFF.

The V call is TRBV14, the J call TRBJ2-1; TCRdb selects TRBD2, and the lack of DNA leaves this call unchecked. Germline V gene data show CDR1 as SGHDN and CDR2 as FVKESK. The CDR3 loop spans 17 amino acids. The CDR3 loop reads CASSRQALAGVYNEQFF.

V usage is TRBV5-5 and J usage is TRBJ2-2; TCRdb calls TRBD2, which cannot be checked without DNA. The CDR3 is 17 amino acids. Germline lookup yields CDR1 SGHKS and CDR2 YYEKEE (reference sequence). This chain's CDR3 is CASSFSLAGPPAGELFF.

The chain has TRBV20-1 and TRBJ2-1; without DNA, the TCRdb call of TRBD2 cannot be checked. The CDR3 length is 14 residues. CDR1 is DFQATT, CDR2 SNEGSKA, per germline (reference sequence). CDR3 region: CSARETSGSYEQFF.

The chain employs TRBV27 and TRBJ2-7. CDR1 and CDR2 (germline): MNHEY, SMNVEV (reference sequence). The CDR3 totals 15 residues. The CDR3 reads CASSSLLGLPDEQYF.

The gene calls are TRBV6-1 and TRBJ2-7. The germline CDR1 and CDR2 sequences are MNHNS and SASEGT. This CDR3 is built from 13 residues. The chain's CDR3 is CASRRSSSYEQYF.